The T cell receptor beta chain described here comes from a study of cytomegalovirus exposure and HLA in healthy donors. Use of 60 Vbeta and 13 Jbeta primers characterized the PCR. In the original workflow: Later analysis identified tens of millions of unique TCR beta chains, some 10 million shared. TCRdb keeps only in-frame clones here, not all; method: immunoSEQ multiplex PCR. V and J calls plus clone size are reproduced from that table; the DNA served to infer D and trimming. The sample carries roughly 260,000 clones, approximately 84% recorded once. This clone has more than one count but fewer than ten. Its antigen remains unidentified. Germline assignment: CDR1 PRHDT and CDR2 FYEKMQ (reference sequence). CDR3 length: 12 residues. The trim removed 6 bases at V and 7 bases at J, leaving 4 bases unmatched. Broader study findings: Among CMV-associated TCR beta chains, most appeared HLA-restricted in a later analysis.

The gene calls are TRBV13 and TRBJ1-2; 8 bases line up with TRBD1. The TCR comes from a woman aged 35 to 49 in good health and CMV-seropositive. What was sequenced was PBMCs. The CDR3 is CASSTGGGGYTF. CDR3 nucleotides: TGTGCCAGCAGTACAGGGGGAGGTGGCTACACCTTC.